A selection of T cell receptor beta chains follows, all from one sample in a study of cytomegalovirus exposure and HLA in healthy donors. Profiling relied on immunoSEQ multiplex PCR, and the TCRdb table lists in-frame clones only, not all of them. The data hold roughly 120,000 clones, with under 80% observed a single time. Material for sequencing was PBMCs. These receptors all come from a woman aged 55-69 years in good health and CMV-seropositive. Each CDR3 is given without its conserved first and last residue. A clone size is listed for some rows: how often the clone was seen (once, few, many), or a class if it is expanded.

size	V	J	CDR3
.	TRBV6-6	TRBJ2-1	ASRPGQGVYNEQF
.	TRBV5-6	TRBJ1-2	ASSFGQANYGYT
.	TRBV2	TRBJ1-1	ASRIQGQVNTEAF
.	TRBV15	TRBJ2-2	ATSESPGQTTGELF
.	TRBV5-4	TRBJ2-3	ASSLGTADTQY
.	TRBV27	TRBJ1-2	ASTSGGGGYT
.	TRBV29-1	TRBJ2-3	SVRYLPGQGAADTQY
.	TRBV7-2	TRBJ1-6	ASSFPTGVASPLH
.	TRBV29-1	TRBJ2-7	SVGSRGTGLYEQY
.	TRBV27	TRBJ1-2	ASSLQGNYGYT
.	TRBV6-5	TRBJ1-2	ASSSSNRGRYGYT
.	TRBV29-1	TRBJ1-1	SVGDRGATEAF
.	TRBV30	TRBJ2-3	AWSADRGLMDTQY
.	TRBV19	TRBJ2-1	ASSMRGNEQF
.	TRBV5-6	TRBJ1-4	ASNRQGTTTNEKLF
.	TRBV9	TRBJ1-2	ASRGQGRANYGYT
.	TRBV7-9	TRBJ1-1	ASSPRDTEAF
.	TRBV11-2	TRBJ2-3	ASSLRTRATDTQY
.	TRBV9	TRBJ2-5	ASSLPGEETQY
.	TRBV11-3	TRBJ2-1	ASSPKGLASNREQF
.	TRBV30	TRBJ2-3	AWRRRTDTQY
.	TRBV27	TRBJ1-2	ASSLVPPGGALGYT
.	TRBV29-1	TRBJ1-1	SVEGRRAGGTEAF
once	TRBV9	TRBJ2-1	ASSVVSSSGIHEQF
.	TRBV28	TRBJ2-1	ASSRGGYNEQF
.	TRBV19	TRBJ2-7	ASSRDNVYYEQY
.	TRBV19	TRBJ1-5	ASSIRAENQPQH
.	TRBV7-9	TRBJ1-1	ASRSTQGMNTEAF
few	TRBV28	TRBJ1-2	ATNRGYGYT
.	TRBV5-6	TRBJ1-5	ASSSRTGGESNQPQH
.	TRBV5-1	TRBJ1-1	ASSSKDRGLEAF
.	TRBV5-1	TRBJ2-2	ASSLGTANTGELF
.	TRBV30	TRBJ1-4	AWRETGGDEKLF
.	TRBV5-1	TRBJ2-7	ASSLVHIQSSEQY
.	TRBV4-3	TRBJ1-3	ASSQASGRPGNTIY
.	TRBV11-1	TRBJ2-7	ASSPLDRESAQY
.	TRBV30	TRBJ2-5	AWSVGASQETQY
.	TRBV28	TRBJ1-2	ASSRIQGIDYGYT
.	TRBV30	TRBJ2-7	AWSSQGGVSSHEQY
.	TRBV6-5	TRBJ2-7	ASTGGLLEQY
.	TRBV30	TRBJ1-2	AWKDRGSYYGYT
.	TRBV28	.	ASSEGQGATHEQY